Listed below are T cell receptor beta chains from one sample, sequenced in a study of OX40 agonist ivuxolimab in advanced cancers. The repertoire was sequenced with immunoSEQ multiplex PCR; TCRdb's copy has only in-frame clones and lacks some. This table holds about 78,000 clones, roughly 92% found once. The material sequenced was CD4+ or CD8+ T cells sorted from blood, taken in a trial of the OX40 agonist ivuxolimab. These receptor sequences come from an adult with an advanced solid tumor such as melanoma, head and neck, liver or kidney cancer. Both conserved end residues are part of each CDR3. The order of the fields is D gene, V gene, CDR3 protein. The D gene is left open where the match is weak.

d_gene: NA; v_gene: TRBV28; CDR3aa: CASSPRTFGNQPQHF
d_gene: NA; v_gene: TRBV7-2; CDR3aa: CASSWGGSAEAFF
d_gene: NA; v_gene: TRBV30; CDR3aa: CAWSVIQETQYF
d_gene: NA; v_gene: TRBV6-5; CDR3aa: CASSFRGREGYTF
d_gene: TRBD2; v_gene: TRBV4-1; CDR3aa: CASSPVVAGGEIFREQFF
d_gene: NA; v_gene: TRBV7-8; CDR3aa: CASSVTGYEQYF
d_gene: TRBD2; v_gene: TRBV5-4; CDR3aa: CASSFGRGIDTQYF
d_gene: NA; v_gene: TRBV28; CDR3aa: CASSAPWGVGNTEAFF
d_gene: NA; v_gene: TRBV5-1; CDR3aa: CASSLGRSGNTIYF
d_gene: TRBD2; v_gene: TRBV14; CDR3aa: CASSQVSSGRGYEQYF
d_gene: NA; v_gene: TRBV2; CDR3aa: CASSAQVGREETQYF
d_gene: NA; v_gene: TRBV29-1; CDR3aa: CSVGGSASRYEQFF
d_gene: NA; v_gene: TRBV6-1; CDR3aa: CASSEYPYEQYF
d_gene: NA; v_gene: TRBV7-2; CDR3aa: CASSTRGGHYGYTF
d_gene: NA; v_gene: TRBV5-4; CDR3aa: CASSTSAALGWGEQYF
d_gene: NA; v_gene: TRBV9; CDR3aa: CASSVAGAYTDTQYF
d_gene: NA; v_gene: TRBV7-9; CDR3aa: CASSLVSADSGRYF
d_gene: TRBD2; v_gene: TRBV2; CDR3aa: CASRPLLAGLTQYF
d_gene: NA; v_gene: TRBV29-1; CDR3aa: CSVEGREAYEQYF
d_gene: NA; v_gene: TRBV5-1; CDR3aa: CASSQENTEAFF
d_gene: NA; v_gene: TRBV13; CDR3aa: CASSLNEGLTEAFF
d_gene: NA; v_gene: TRBV6-1; CDR3aa: CASSEVGGGTSSNQPQHF
d_gene: NA; v_gene: TRBV6-1; CDR3aa: CASSEKGRGATYTF
d_gene: NA; v_gene: TRBV5-1; CDR3aa: CASSLETDTQYF
d_gene: TRBD1; v_gene: TRBV28; CDR3aa: CASKSLNRGLGTQYF
d_gene: TRBD1; v_gene: TRBV14; CDR3aa: CASSQMTGANYGYTF